The source of this T cell receptor (beta chain) is a study of blood T cell repertoires in COVID-19. The wider study: Sites in the United States, Italy and Spain provided acute and convalescent COVID-19 samples. PBMCs, B-cell-depleted T cells, or T cells provided the cDNA or gDNA that made up the material.

TCRdb's table, derived via immunoSEQ multiplex PCR, lists solely in-frame clones and lacks some. The sample has about 180,000 clones; 85% to 90% are singletons. Across fewer than 25 US areas, participants ranged in age from about 18 to 100 years. Cohort allocation depended upon clinical history that participants reported. This clone was seen a handful of times. This TCR was recovered from a woman in her 40s with acute COVID-19. The material sequenced was PBMCs or T cells enriched from blood (not recorded which).

The CDR3 coding sequence is TGTGCCAGCAGTTTTCAGGGGGGCAATGAGCAGTTCTTC. This codes for CASSFQGGNEQFF. The chain has TRBV12-3 or TRBV12-4 and TRBJ2-1; TRBD1 is a possible D gene (7 bases). This CDR3 is built from 13 residues. V shed 3 bases and J shed 6 bases, with 9 bases lying between them.